The sequence of this T cell receptor (beta chain) was determined in a study of T-cell memory formation after mild COVID-19. Sample barcodes and UMIs were carried by the TCR alpha and TCR beta cDNA libraries that 5'RACE generated with constant-segment primers. TCRdb recomputed calls from the 5' RACE reads with MiXCR, one row per CDR3 protein. The repertoire holds 170,000 or so distinct CDR3 sequences, roughly 23% seen once, with roughly 23% in the top ten. The CDR3 loop spans 12 amino acids. The V and J ends lost 7 bases and 7 bases respectively, with 14 bases between them. In germline, CDR1 is DFQATT, CDR2 SNEGSKA (reference sequence).

Material: PBMCs or a T cell subset sorted from them (not recorded which). The chain combines TRBV20-1 with TRBJ1-5; D uncertain. The TCR was taken from an adult woman who had mild COVID-19 (a few samples of this study predate the infection). Cell type and time point are not known. The chain's CDR3 is CSVVEGGQPQHF. As DNA, the CDR3 is TGCAGTGTCGTAGAAGGAGGGCAGCCCCAGCATTTT.